A selection of T cell receptor beta chains follows, all from one sample in a study of CD8+ T cells in alopecia areata. Measured with immunoSEQ multiplex PCR; TCRdb has only the in-frame clones, and not every one. This sample has 220,000 or so clones, with 50% to 60% found just once. The specimen comprised CD4+ T cells sorted from blood, sampled at week 0. The origin of the receptors is a human donor with alopecia areata. Each CDR3 is given with its conserved first and last residue. D genes are given only for firm matches. Rows give clone size only sometimes, using once, few, many, or a class for an expanded clone.

TRBD1,TRBJ2-7,-,TRBV27,CASSRTPGQDSYEQYF,TGTGCCAGCAGCCGTACTCCGGGACAGGATTCCTACGAGCAGTACTTC
-,TRBJ1-2,-,TRBV2,CASSDYGYTF,TGTGCCAGCAGCGACTATGGCTACACCTTC
TRBD2,TRBJ2-1,-,TRBV5-6,CASSVSGTRYNEQFF,TGTGCCAGCAGCGTTAGCGGGACCCGTTACAATGAGCAGTTCTTC
TRBD1,TRBJ2-7,-,TRBV7-2,CASSKDRLTEQYF,TGTGCCAGCAGTAAGGACAGGCTCACCGAGCAGTACTTC
-,TRBJ2-7,-,TRBV6-5,CASSYGGTTYEQYF,TGTGCCAGCAGTTATGGGGGGACGACCTACGAGCAGTACTTC
TRBD1,TRBJ2-3,-,TRBV5-1,CASSLSTGDADTQYF,TGCGCCAGCAGCTTGTCAACAGGGGACGCAGATACGCAGTATTTT
TRBD1,TRBJ2-1,few,TRBV6-6,CASRPRDRHNEQFF,TGTGCCAGCAGGCCCCGGGACAGGCACAATGAGCAGTTCTTC
TRBD1,TRBJ2-7,-,TRBV28,CASSPWTGSYEQYF,TGTGCCAGCAGTCCATGGACAGGGAGCTACGAGCAGTACTTC
-,TRBJ2-1,-,TRBV5-4,CASSLGQANMGTEQFF,TGTGCCAGCAGCTTGGGGCAGGCCAACATGGGGACTGAGCAGTTCTTC
TRBD2,TRBJ2-7,-,TRBV11-2,CASSTGLAGNGEQYF,TGTGCCAGCAGCACGGGACTAGCGGGAAACGGCGAGCAGTACTTC
-,TRBJ2-6,-,TRBV7-8,CASSLVSSGANVLTF,TGTGCCAGCAGCTTAGTAAGCTCTGGGGCCAACGTCCTGACTTTC
-,TRBJ1-2,-,TRBV30,CAWTSLSGYTF,TGTGCCTGGACTTCCCTGAGTGGCTACACCTTC
-,TRBJ1-2,few,TRBV19,CASGMDYGYTF,TGTGCCAGTGGGATGGACTATGGCTACACCTTC
-,TRBJ2-5,-,TRBV10-3,CAISVQGPGRETQYF,TGTGCCATCAGTGTACAGGGCCCGGGGCGAGAGACCCAGTACTTC
TRBD1,TRBJ2-3,-,TRBV25-1,CASRRQGSTDTQYF,TGTGCCAGCAGAAGACAGGGCTCAACAGATACGCAGTATTTT
TRBD1,TRBJ1-2,-,TRBV30,CACTGTGAVVDYGYTF,TGTGCCTGCACCGGGACAGGGGCGGTTGTCGACTATGGCTACACCTTC
-,TRBJ2-1,-,TRBV27,CASTRQGPSYNEQFF,TGTGCCAGCACCCGCCAGGGCCCCTCCTACAATGAGCAGTTCTTC
-,TRBJ2-1,few,TRBV29-1,CSVVRLGNEQFF,TGCAGCGTTGTACGGTTGGGTAATGAGCAGTTCTTC
-,TRBJ1-1,-,TRBV19,CASTLVGGPYTEAFF,TGTGCCAGTACCCTCGTGGGGGGTCCGTACACTGAAGCTTTCTTT
TRBD1,TRBJ1-4,few,TRBV6-1,CASREQGASLEKLFF,TGTGCCAGCAGGGAACAGGGGGCAAGCCTTGAAAAACTGTTTTTT
-,TRBJ2-7,-,TRBV11-1,CASSQARVQEQYF,TGTGCCAGCAGCCAGGCTCGAGTCCAGGAGCAGTACTTC
TRBD1,TRBJ2-7,-,TRBV4-1,CASSQAGQAYYEQYF,TGCGCCAGCAGCCAAGCGGGACAGGCTTACTACGAGCAGTACTTC
-,TRBJ1-2,-,TRBV7-9,CASRALGYTF,TGTGCCAGCAGGGCCCTTGGCTACACCTTC
-,TRBJ1-1,-,TRBV5-1,CASSLLGARGTEAFF,TGCGCCAGCAGCTTGCTGGGGGCCCGAGGGACTGAAGCTTTCTTT
TRBD1,TRBJ2-6,-,TRBV5-1,CASSLAVRTGAGANVLTF,TGCGCCAGCAGCTTGGCGGTACGGACAGGGGCCGGGGCCAACGTCCTGACTTTC
-,TRBJ1-1,few,TRBV19,CATLGQDGEAFF,TGTGCCACCTTGGGGCAAGACGGTGAAGCTTTCTTT
-,TRBJ1-1,-,TRBV7-6,CASSLARNTEAFF,TGTGCCAGCAGCTTAGCGAGGAACACTGAAGCTTTCTTT
TRBD1,TRBJ2-3,-,TRBV2,CASGKTGASTDTQYF,TGTGCCAGCGGAAAGACAGGGGCTAGCACAGATACGCAGTATTTT